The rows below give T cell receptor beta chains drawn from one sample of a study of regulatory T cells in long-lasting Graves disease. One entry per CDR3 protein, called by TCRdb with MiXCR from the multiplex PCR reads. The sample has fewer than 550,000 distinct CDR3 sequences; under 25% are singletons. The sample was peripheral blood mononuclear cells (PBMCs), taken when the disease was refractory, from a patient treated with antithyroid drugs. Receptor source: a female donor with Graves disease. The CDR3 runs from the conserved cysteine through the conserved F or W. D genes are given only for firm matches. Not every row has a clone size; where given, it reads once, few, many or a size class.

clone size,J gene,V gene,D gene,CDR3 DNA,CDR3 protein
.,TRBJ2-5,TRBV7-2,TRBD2,TGTGCCAGCAGTCGGGGGGGGCTGGATGAGACCCAGTACTTC,CASSRGGLDETQYF
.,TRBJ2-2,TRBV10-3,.,TGTGCCATCAGTGTAACGGGAGCGAACACCGGGGAGCTGTTTTTT,CAISVTGANTGELFF
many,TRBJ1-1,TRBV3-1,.,TGTGCCAGCAGCCAGCCGGAAGGTTCAGAAGCTTTCTTT,CASSQPEGSEAFF
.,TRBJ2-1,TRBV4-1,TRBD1,TGCGCCAGCAGCCAACCGACAGGGCGAAATGAGCAGTTCTTC,CASSQPTGRNEQFF
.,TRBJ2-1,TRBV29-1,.,TGCAGCGTTGGAAGTCGGGCAGATCCCCACAATGAGCAGTTCTTC,CSVGSRADPHNEQFF
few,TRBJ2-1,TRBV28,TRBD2,TGTGCCAGCAGTTTAGGGGGGAGGGCCAATGAGCAGTTCTTC,CASSLGGRANEQFF
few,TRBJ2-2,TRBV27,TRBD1,TGTGCCAGCAACCCTCTCGGACAGGCCGGGGAGCTGTTTTTT,CASNPLGQAGELFF
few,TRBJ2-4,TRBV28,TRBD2,TGTGCCAGCAGATTACGACTAGCGGGGGGTATCCTAGCCAAAAACATTCAGTACTTC,CASRLRLAGGILAKNIQYF
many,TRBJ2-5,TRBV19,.,TGTGCCAGTAGACCGGAGAGTGCGGAGACCCAGTACTTC,CASRPESAETQYF
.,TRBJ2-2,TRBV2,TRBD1,TGTGCCAGCAGTGAACCCCAGGGGGCAGGCACCGGGGAGCTGTTTTTT,CASSEPQGAGTGELFF
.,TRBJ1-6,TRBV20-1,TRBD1,TGCAGTGCTAGAGAGACAGGGATGAATTCACCCCTCCACTTT,CSARETGMNSPLHF
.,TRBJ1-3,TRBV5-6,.,TGTGCCAGCAGCTTGAGGAAAGACAATCATTACTCTGGAAACACCATATATTTT,CASSLRKDNHYSGNTIYF
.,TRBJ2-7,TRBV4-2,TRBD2,TGTGCCAGCAGCCAAGATCTCGGCGGGAGGGCTCTAGGCGAGCAGTACTTC,CASSQDLGGRALGEQYF
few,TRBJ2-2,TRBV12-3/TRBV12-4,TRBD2,TGTGCCAGCAGTCCGGGACTAACCTACACCGGGGAGCTGTTTTTT,CASSPGLTYTGELFF
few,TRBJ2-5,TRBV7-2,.,TGTGCCAGCAGCGCTAGAGGATCGGAGACCCAGTACTTC,CASSARGSETQYF
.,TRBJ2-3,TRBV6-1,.,TGTGCCAGCAGTGGCATCGACAGAAGCACAGATACGCAGTATTTT,CASSGIDRSTDTQYF
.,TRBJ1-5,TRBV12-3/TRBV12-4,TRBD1,TGTGCCAGCAGAAGACAAACAGGGGGCCCCAATCAGCCCCAGCATTTT,CASRRQTGGPNQPQHF
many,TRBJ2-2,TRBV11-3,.,TGTGCCAGCATCCTCCGACCGGGGTCCGGGGAGCTGTTTTTT,CASILRPGSGELFF
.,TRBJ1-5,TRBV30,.,TGTGCCTGGAGTCCGGGGGCGGGCAATCAGCCCCAGCATTTT,CAWSPGAGNQPQHF
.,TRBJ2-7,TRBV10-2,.,TGCGCCAGCACAAGGCAGGAAGTCTACGAGCAGTACTTC,CASTRQEVYEQYF
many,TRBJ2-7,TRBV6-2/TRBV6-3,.,TGTGCCAGCAGTGACAAGCAAACGGTAGGGGAGCAGTACTTC,CASSDKQTVGEQYF
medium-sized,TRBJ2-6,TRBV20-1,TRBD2,TGCAGTGCTAGAGCCCCTCGACTAGCGGCGAGGAGGTACTTC,CSARAPRLAARRYF
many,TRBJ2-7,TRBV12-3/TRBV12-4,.,TGTGCCAGCAGCTTAGCCGGCTCCTACGAGCAGTACTTC,CASSLAGSYEQYF
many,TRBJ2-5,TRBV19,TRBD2,TGTGCCAGTAGTATAGATTCTAGCGGGGGCCAAGAGACCCAGTACTTC,CASSIDSSGGQETQYF
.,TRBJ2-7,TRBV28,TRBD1,TGTGCCAGCAGTTCACTCGCCGGGACAGCAAAATACGAGCAGTACTTC,CASSSLAGTAKYEQYF
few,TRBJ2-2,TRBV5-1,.,TGCGCCAGCAGCTTGTTTCCCGGGGAGCTGTTTTTT,CASSLFPGELFF
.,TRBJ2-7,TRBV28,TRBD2,TGTGCCAGCAGTTTAGCTAGCGGGAGGGTTTTCAACGAGCAGTACTTC,CASSLASGRVFNEQYF
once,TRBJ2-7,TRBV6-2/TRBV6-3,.,TGTGCCAGCGGCTGGGAAGGGACCGAGCAGTACTTC,CASGWEGTEQYF
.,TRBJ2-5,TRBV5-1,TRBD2,TGCGCCAGCAGCAGGGGACTAGCGGGAGTAGAGACCCAGTACTTC,CASSRGLAGVETQYF
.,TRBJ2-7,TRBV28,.,TGTGCCAGCAACCTTGACACGCAGGGGACAACCTACGAGCAGTACTTC,CASNLDTQGTTYEQYF
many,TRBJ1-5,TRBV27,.,TGTGCCAGCAGTTCTTGGGGAAGTGCTAATCAGCCCCAGCATTTT,CASSSWGSANQPQHF
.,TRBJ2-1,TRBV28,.,TGTGCCAGCAGTCCTCGTTGGGTCAATGAGCAGTTCTTC,CASSPRWVNEQFF
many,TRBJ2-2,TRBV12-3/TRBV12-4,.,TGTGCCAGCAGTTTGTGGAGCTTAGGTGACACCGGGGAGCTGTTTTTT,CASSLWSLGDTGELFF
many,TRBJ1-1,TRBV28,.,TGTGCCAGCAGCTTCGGGACCTCTGAAGCTTTCTTT,CASSFGTSEAFF
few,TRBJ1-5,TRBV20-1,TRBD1,TGCAGTGCAAGGGACAGTTATAGCAATCAGCCCCAGCATTTT,CSARDSYSNQPQHF
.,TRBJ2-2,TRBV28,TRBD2,TGTGCCAGCTACGGACTAGCGGGACCGAAGGAGCTGTTTTTT,CASYGLAGPKELFF
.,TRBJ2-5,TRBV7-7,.,TGTGCTAGCAGCTTACTAAGGGGCGCGAACCCTCGGGAGACCCAGTACTTC,CASSLLRGANPRETQYF
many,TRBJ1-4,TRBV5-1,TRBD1,TGCGCCAGCAGCTTGAGGACAGGGGGTGAAAAACTGTTTTTT,CASSLRTGGEKLFF
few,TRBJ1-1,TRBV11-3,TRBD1,TGTGCCAGCACTTATGGGCAGGGACAGGGAAGAATAGTCACTGAAGCTTTCTTT,CASTYGQGQGRIVTEAFF
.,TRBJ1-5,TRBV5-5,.,TGTGCCAGCAGCTCTGAGGTATTGTCGGGCAATCAGCCCCAGCATTTT,CASSSEVLSGNQPQHF
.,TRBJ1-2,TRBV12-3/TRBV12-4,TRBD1,TGTGCCAGCAGCCCAACAGGGGGAGTCTCCCTTAACTATGGCTACACCTTC,CASSPTGGVSLNYGYTF
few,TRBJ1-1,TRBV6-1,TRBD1,TGTGCCAGCAGCATCAGGGGGGGAAACACTGAAGCTTTCTTT,CASSIRGGNTEAFF
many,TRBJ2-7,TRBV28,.,TGTGCCAGCACTCACCGCTTAACAGGGTATGGCGAGCAGTACTTC,CASTHRLTGYGEQYF
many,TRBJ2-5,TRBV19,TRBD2,TGTGCCAGTAGTATAGGAGCGGGAGGGGTTGAGACCCAGTACTTC,CASSIGAGGVETQYF